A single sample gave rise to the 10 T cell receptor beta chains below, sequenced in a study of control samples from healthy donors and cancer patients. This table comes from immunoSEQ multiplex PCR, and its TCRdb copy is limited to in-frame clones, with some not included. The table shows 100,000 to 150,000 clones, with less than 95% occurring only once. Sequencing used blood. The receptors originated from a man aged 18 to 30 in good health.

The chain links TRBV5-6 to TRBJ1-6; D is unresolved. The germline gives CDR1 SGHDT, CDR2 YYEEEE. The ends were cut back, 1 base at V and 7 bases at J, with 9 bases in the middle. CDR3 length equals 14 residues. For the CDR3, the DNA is TGTGCCAGCAGCTTGTCGGTTACAAATTCACCCCTCCACTTT. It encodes CASSLSVTNSPLHF.

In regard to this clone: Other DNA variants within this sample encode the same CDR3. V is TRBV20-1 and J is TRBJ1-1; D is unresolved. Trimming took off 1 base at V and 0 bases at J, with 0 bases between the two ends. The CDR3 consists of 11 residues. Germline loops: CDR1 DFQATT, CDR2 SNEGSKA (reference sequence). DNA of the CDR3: TGCAGTGCTAGAGTGAACACTGAAGCTTTCTTT. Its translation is CSARVNTEAFF.

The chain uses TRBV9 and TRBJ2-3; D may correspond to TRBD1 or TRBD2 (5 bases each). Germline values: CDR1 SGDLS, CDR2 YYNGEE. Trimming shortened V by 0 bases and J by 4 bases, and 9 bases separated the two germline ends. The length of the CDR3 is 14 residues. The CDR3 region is CASSVGGDADTQYF. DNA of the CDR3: TGTGCCAGCAGCGTAGGAGGGGACGCAGATACGCAGTATTTT.

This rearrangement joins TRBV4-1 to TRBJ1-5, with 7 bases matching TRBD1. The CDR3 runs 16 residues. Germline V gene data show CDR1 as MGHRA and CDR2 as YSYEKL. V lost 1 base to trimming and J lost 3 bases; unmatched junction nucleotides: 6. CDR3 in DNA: TGCGCCAGCAGCCAAGGACAGGGCGCGGACAATCAGCCCCAGCATTTT. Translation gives CASSQGQGADNQPQHF.

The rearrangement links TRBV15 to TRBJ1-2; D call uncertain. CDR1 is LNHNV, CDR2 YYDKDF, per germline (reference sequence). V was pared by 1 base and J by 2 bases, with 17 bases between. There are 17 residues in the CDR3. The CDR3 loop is CATSRVARHGANYGYTF. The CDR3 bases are TGTGCCACCAGCAGAGTCGCGCGACACGGAGCGAACTATGGCTACACCTTC.

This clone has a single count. In nucleotides, the CDR3 is TGTGCCAGCAGCTTTGGACGGACATCCTACGAGCAGTACTTC. It specifies CASSFGRTSYEQYF. The chain recombines TRBV7-9 with TRBJ2-7; D is perhaps TRBD1 (5 bases). The V gene lost 3 bases and the J gene lost 1 base, with 10 bases spanning the gap. CDR1 SEHNR and CDR2 FQNEAQ come from the germline V gene (reference sequence). This CDR3 has 14 amino acids.

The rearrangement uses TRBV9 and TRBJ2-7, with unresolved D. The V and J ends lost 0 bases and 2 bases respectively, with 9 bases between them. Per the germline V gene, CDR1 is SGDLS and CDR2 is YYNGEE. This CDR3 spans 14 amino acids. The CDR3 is CASSVDGSTYEQYF. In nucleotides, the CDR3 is TGTGCCAGCAGCGTAGACGGCTCTACCTACGAGCAGTACTTC.

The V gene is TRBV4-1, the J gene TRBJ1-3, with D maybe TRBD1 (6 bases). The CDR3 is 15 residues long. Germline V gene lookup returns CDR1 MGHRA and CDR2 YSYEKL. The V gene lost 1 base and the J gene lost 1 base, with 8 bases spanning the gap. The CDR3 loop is CASSQATGSGNTIYF. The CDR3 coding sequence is TGCGCCAGCAGCCAAGCAACAGGGTCTGGAAACACCATATATTTT.

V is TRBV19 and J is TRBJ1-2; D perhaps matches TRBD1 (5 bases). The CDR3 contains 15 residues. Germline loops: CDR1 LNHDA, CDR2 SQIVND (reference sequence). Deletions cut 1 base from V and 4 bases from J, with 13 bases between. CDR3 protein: CASSIAGAGTYGYTF. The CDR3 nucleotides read TGTGCCAGTAGTATAGCCGGGGCAGGAACCTATGGCTACACCTTC.

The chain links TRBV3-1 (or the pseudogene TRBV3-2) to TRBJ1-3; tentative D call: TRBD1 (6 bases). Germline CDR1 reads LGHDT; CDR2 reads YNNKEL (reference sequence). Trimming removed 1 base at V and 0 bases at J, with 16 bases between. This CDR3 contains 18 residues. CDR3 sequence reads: CASSQGAGAWLSGNTIYF. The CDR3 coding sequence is TGTGCCAGCAGCCAAGGGGCAGGGGCCTGGCTCTCTGGAAACACCATATATTTT.